Detailed here is one T cell receptor beta chain. This specimen comes from a study of somatic mutations in cytotoxic T cells in rheumatoid arthritis. The CDR3 is made up of 16 amino acids. Germline values: CDR1 SEHNR, CDR2 FQNEAQ (reference sequence). Trimming removed 3 bases from V and 3 bases from J; junction bases left unmatched: 6. The method was immunoSEQ multiplex PCR; TCRdb's version includes in-frame clones alone and lacks a portion of them. Counted here are roughly 10,000 clones, 60% to 80% occurring once; the ten biggest clones make up about a third. The chain combines TRBV7-9 with TRBJ1-2; 11 bases are a match to TRBD1. This receptor was obtained from an adult with rheumatoid arthritis. Material: CD8+ T cells sorted from blood. The CDR3, as DNA: TGTGCCAGCAGCTTTGGAGGACAGGGGGCTTACTATGGCTACACCTTC. This translates into CASSFGGQGAYYGYTF.